The clone carrying this T cell receptor beta chain was counted a single time. The data were produced by immunoSEQ multiplex PCR, yet TCRdb's version contains in-frame clones alone and is incomplete. This repertoire shows about 83,000 clones, roughly 96% found once; its top ten account for about 1%. The data were taken from a study of T cell changes during pregnancy in multiple sclerosis. Germline V gives CDR1 MNHNY, CDR2 SVGAGI (reference sequence). The V and J ends lost 4 bases and 1 base, in that order; junction bases with no gene match: 5. This CDR3 contains 15 residues. Sequenced here: peripheral blood, sampled in the second trimester of pregnancy. This clonotype was obtained from a female donor with multiple sclerosis, enrolled in a pregnancy study. The chain carries TRBV6-6 and TRBJ2-7, with 9 bases matching TRBD1. The CDR3 coding sequence is TGTGCCAGCAGTTTGACCGGGACAGGGTCCTACGAGCAGTACTTC. Translation: CASSLTGTGSYEQYF.